This entry lists 30 T cell receptor beta chains sequenced from one sample in a study of OX40 agonist ivuxolimab in advanced cancers. Generated by immunoSEQ multiplex PCR, the TCRdb table keeps only in-frame clones and is missing some. The sample contains 50,000 or so clones, approximately 90% of which appear only once. This specimen consisted of CD4+ or CD8+ T cells sorted from blood, obtained in a trial of the OX40 agonist ivuxolimab. Receptors originate from an adult with an advanced solid tumor such as melanoma, head and neck, liver or kidney cancer.

The chain employs TRBV6-4 and TRBJ2-1, with D uncertain. The CDR3 contains 13 residues. Looked up from germline, CDR1 is MRHNA and CDR2 is SNTAGT. V lost 0 bases to trimming and J lost 4 bases, with 4 bases between them. This chain's CDR3 is CASSDSTYNEQFF. In DNA, the CDR3 is TGTGCCAGCAGTGACTCAACATACAATGAGCAGTTCTTC.

This clone was detected only once. This rearrangement joins TRBV27 to TRBJ2-6; D is possibly TRBD1 or TRBD2 (5 bases each). Germline V gene lookup returns CDR1 MNHEY and CDR2 SMNVEV (reference sequence). The CDR3 has 21 amino acids. V lost 7 bases to trimming and J lost 0 bases, with 28 bases between them. CDR3 loop: CASTGTALSYVSNSGANVLTF. CDR3 coding DNA: TGTGCCAGCACCGGGACGGCTCTTTCCTATGTCTCTAACTCTGGGGCCAACGTCCTGACTTTC.

This clone is a singleton in its sample. The rearrangement links TRBV6-5 to TRBJ1-5; D gene unclear. Trimming stripped 1 base from V and 4 bases from J, with 14 bases between. The CDR3 has 16 amino acids. The germline CDR1 and CDR2 sequences are MNHEY and SVGAGI. The CDR3 nucleotides are TGTGCCAGCAGTTACTTCCCGGCTGCCAAGAATCAGCCCCAGCATTTT. As protein: CASSYFPAAKNQPQHF.

This clone was seen more than once but under ten times. The chain links TRBV15 to TRBJ1-2; 8 bases align to TRBD1. Germline V lookup: CDR1 LNHNV, CDR2 YYDKDF (reference sequence). Losses at the gene ends were 0 bases for V and 6 bases for J; bases not matched to a gene: 18. The CDR3 extends over 19 amino acids. The CDR3 sequence: CATSRDRRGRGPKEDGYTF. CDR3 bases: TGTGCCACCAGCAGAGATCGGCGAGGCAGGGGGCCTAAAGAAGATGGCTACACCTTC. Filled out from reference TRBV15 and TRBJ1-2, the complete variable domain reads DAMVIQNPRYQVTQFGKPVTLSCSQTLNHNVMYWYQQKSSQAPKLLFHYYDKDFNNEADTPDNFQSRRPNTSFCFLDIRSPGLGDTAMYLCATSRDRRGRGPKEDGYTFGSGTRLTVV.

This rearrangement joins TRBV4-3 to TRBJ2-1; 12 nucleotides line up with TRBD1. The trim removed 5 bases at V and 4 bases at J, leaving 6 bases unmatched. This CDR3 region has 16 residues. CDR1 and CDR2 from the germline V gene are LGHNA and YSLEER. In nucleotides, the CDR3 is TGCGCCAGCAGCGACGGGACAGGGGGCCTTTACAATGAGCAGTTCTTC. Amino acid sequence: CASSDGTGGLYNEQFF.

The V call is TRBV4-3, the J call TRBJ1-5; a possible D gene is TRBD1 (5 bases). The CDR3 runs to 15 residues. The germline V gene encodes CDR1 LGHNA and CDR2 YSLEER. The V gene lost 1 base and the J gene lost 4 bases, with 11 bases spanning the gap. CDR3 bases: TGCGCCAGCAGCCAAGGGGACGGAGGGAATCAGCCCCAGCATTTT. This sequence encodes CASSQGDGGNQPQHF.

V gene TRBV4-1 combines with J gene TRBJ2-7; D might be TRBD1 (6 bases). Germline V gene sequence: CDR1 MGHRA, CDR2 YSYEKL. The length of the CDR3 is 15 residues. Trimming left V 0 bases short and J 2 bases short, with 11 bases between. Written as DNA, the CDR3 is TGCGCCAGCAGCCAAGAGAGCAGGGGCCCCTACGAGCAGTACTTC. It encodes CASSQESRGPYEQYF.

V gene TRBV27 combines with J gene TRBJ1-1; D uncertain. V lost 6 bases and J lost 3, with 11 bases in between. Germline CDR1 and CDR2: MNHEY and SMNVEV (reference sequence). CDR3 length: 13 amino acids. The CDR3 loop is CASRVGSDTEAFF. The CDR3 DNA follows: TGTGCCAGCAGAGTTGGTAGTGACACTGAAGCTTTCTTT.

This chain joins TRBV7-8 and TRBJ1-5; D is unresolved. The germline V gene has CDR1 SGHVS and CDR2 FQNEAQ. This CDR3 comprises 14 residues. Deletions cut 5 bases from V and 1 base from J, with 9 bases between. CDR3 DNA sequence: TGTGCCAGCAGCACCGCAAGCAGCAATCAGCCCCAGCATTTT. Its protein product is CASSTASSNQPQHF.

The rearrangement uses TRBV4-1 and TRBJ2-7; D may be TRBD1 (6 bases). Germline loops: CDR1 MGHRA, CDR2 YSYEKL. Trimming took 2 bases from V and 3 from J, leaving 14 bases between them. CDR3 length: 15 amino acids. The CDR3 DNA reads TGCGCCAGCAGCCAACTCTGGGACACCGTCTACGAGCAGTACTTC. It translates to CASSQLWDTVYEQYF.

This clone showed up just once. The chain recombines TRBV13 with TRBJ2-2; D gene unclear. The length of the CDR3 is 14 residues. V gave up 1 base and J gave up 6 bases, with 9 bases separating them. Germline loops: CDR1 PRHDT, CDR2 FYEKMQ (reference sequence). CDR3 protein: CASSLASGPGELFF. The CDR3, as DNA: TGTGCCAGCAGCTTAGCCTCCGGACCCGGGGAGCTGTTTTTT. Together with reference TRBV13 and TRBJ2-2, the CDR3 gives the full variable domain: AAGVIQSPRHLIKEKRETATLKCYPIPRHDTVYWYQQGPGQDPQFLISFYEKMQSDKGSIPDRFSAQQFSDYHSELNMSSLELGDSALYFCASSLASGPGELFFGEGSRLTVL.

V and J are TRBV7-3 and TRBJ2-1; D remains unclear. The CDR3 covers 15 residues. V lost 3 bases and J 4 bases, leaving 13 bases between the germline ends. From germline, CDR1 is SGHTA and CDR2 FQGTGA. The CDR3 DNA reads as TGTGCCAGCAGCTTGTCCGGGCCGTCGTACAATGAGCAGTTCTTC. It yields the protein CASSLSGPSYNEQFF. Based on the CDR3 plus reference TRBV7-3 and TRBJ2-1, the full variable domain is GAGVSQTPSNKVTEKGKYVELRCDPISGHTALYWYRQSLGQGPEFLIYFQGTGAADDSGLPNDRFFAVRPEGSVSTLKIQRTERGDSAVYLCASSLSGPSYNEQFFGPGTRLTVL.

The count of this clone is one. The chain recombines TRBV7-2 with TRBJ2-7; D unresolved. V was cut by 5 bases and J by 6 bases, with 11 bases left in between. CDR1 SGHTA and CDR2 FQGNSA come from the germline V gene. The CDR3 is 12 amino acids. CDR3 residues: CASSPTGFEQYF. For the CDR3, the DNA is TGTGCCAGCAGCCCGACTGGCTTCGAGCAGTACTTC.

J is TRBJ2-3 and V is TRBV10-3; a possible D gene is TRBD2 (5 bases). In germline, CDR1 is ENHRY, CDR2 SYGVKD. Trimming shortened V by 2 bases and J by 2 bases, and 14 bases separated the two germline ends. There are 16 residues in the CDR3. The CDR3 protein is CAISEEVLVTTDTQYF. CDR3 sequence (DNA): TGTGCCATCAGTGAGGAGGTACTAGTAACCACAGATACGCAGTATTTT.

The sample holds a few counts of this clone. V usage is TRBV7-8 and J usage is TRBJ2-1; D is undetermined. V was cut by 0 bases and J by 7 bases, with 7 bases left in between. The germline CDR1 and CDR2 sequences are SGHVS and FQNEAQ. This CDR3 contains 13 residues. CDR3 coding DNA: TGTGCCAGCAGCTTAGCGGTCGGGAATGAGCAGTTCTTC. Protein product: CASSLAVGNEQFF.

This chain joins TRBV7-2 and TRBJ2-1; D is uncertain. This CDR3 is 16 amino acids long. V lost 1 base to trimming and J lost 5 bases, with 15 bases between them. Germline V lookup: CDR1 SGHTA, CDR2 FQGNSA. The CDR3 protein is CASSLDSLGTHNEQFF. The CDR3 DNA reads as TGTGCCAGCAGCTTAGACTCTCTAGGCACCCACAATGAGCAGTTCTTC.

The rearrangement uses TRBV7-3 and TRBJ1-6; D ambiguous. Trimming took 2 bases from V and 10 from J, leaving 12 bases between them. This CDR3 comprises 14 residues. Germline CDR1 SGHTA, CDR2 FQGTGA. CDR3 amino acids: CASSLDGVNSPLHF. Written as DNA, the CDR3 is TGTGCCAGCAGCTTAGACGGAGTAAACTCACCCCTCCACTTT.

J is TRBJ2-7 and V is TRBV5-4; 7 bases agree with TRBD1. This CDR3 region has 14 residues. The V segment lost 0 bases and the J segment 2 bases; nucleotides outside the gene matches: 2. In germline, CDR1 is SGHNT, CDR2 YYREEE (reference sequence). CDR3 sequence: CASSLGQGAYEQYF. The DNA of the CDR3 is TGTGCCAGCAGCTTGGGACAGGGTGCCTACGAGCAGTACTTC.

This clone was observed a few times. The chain is built from TRBV19 and TRBJ1-1, with D possibly matching TRBD1 (6 bases). This CDR3 has 15 amino acids. Germline CDR1 reads LNHDA; CDR2 reads SQIVND (reference sequence). The ends were cut back, 4 bases at V and 7 bases at J, with 19 bases in the middle. DNA for the CDR3: TGTGCCAGTAGTACGCCTCGGGACAATCGGAATGAAGCTTTCTTT. It specifies CASSTPRDNRNEAFF.

This chain links TRBV28 with TRBJ1-3; D gene unclear. Trimming stripped 2 bases from V and 0 bases from J, with 8 bases between. The CDR3 is 15 amino acids. Per germline, CDR1 MDHEN and CDR2 SYDVKM. Here the CDR3 DNA reads TGTGCCAGCAGTTTAGATCCGAGCTCTGGAAACACCATATATTTT. Protein product: CASSLDPSSGNTIYF.

V is TRBV4-1 and J is TRBJ2-7; D is perhaps TRBD1 or TRBD2 (5 bases each). CDR1 is MGHRA and CDR2 is YSYEKL in the germline V gene. Trimming removed 1 base from V and 3 bases from J, with 16 bases in between. The CDR3 is 16 amino acids. CDR3 residues: CASSQATLGVGYEQYF. In nucleotides, the CDR3 is TGCGCCAGCAGCCAAGCCACGCTGGGGGTCGGCTACGAGCAGTACTTC.

The genes are TRBV15 and TRBJ1-5; D gene unclear. The germline gives CDR1 LNHNV, CDR2 YYDKDF (reference sequence). The V and J ends lost 0 bases and 0 bases respectively, with 6 bases between them. The CDR3 is made up of 15 amino acids. This CDR3 is CATSRDAASNQPQHF. The CDR3 coding sequence is TGTGCCACCAGCAGAGATGCAGCTAGCAATCAGCCCCAGCATTTT.

This chain connects TRBV7-9 to TRBJ2-7; D is perhaps TRBD1 (6 bases). The germline V gene has CDR1 SEHNR and CDR2 FQNEAQ (reference sequence). Deletions cut 9 bases from V and 3 bases from J, with 15 bases between. The CDR3 is 13 residues long. CDR3 protein: CASRGGVSYEQYF. DNA of the CDR3: TGTGCCAGTCGAGGGGGTGTTAGCTACGAGCAGTACTTC.

The genes are TRBV9 and TRBJ1-2, with D tentatively TRBD1 (6 bases). This CDR3 is built from 13 residues. V was trimmed by 10 bases and J by 4 bases, leaving 17 bases between them. Germline CDR1 reads SGDLS; CDR2 reads YYNGEE. The CDR3 nucleotides read TGTGCCGAGACAGGTGCAAATGGCTATGGCTACACCTTC. Protein sequence: CAETGANGYGYTF.

J is TRBJ1-1 and V is TRBV6-5; 8 nucleotides match TRBD1. Looked up from germline, CDR1 is MNHEY and CDR2 is SVGAGI. Losses at the gene ends were 7 bases for V and 2 bases for J; bases not matched to a gene: 3. The CDR3 sequence is 13 residues long. Written as DNA, the CDR3 is TGTGCCAGCATCACAGGGGGAAACACTGAAGCTTTCTTT. Translated, it gives CASITGGNTEAFF.

V is TRBV11-1 and J is TRBJ2-2, with unresolved D. The V end lost 4 bases, the J end lost 0 bases, and 12 bases lay between the germline ends. CDR3 length: 16 residues. Per germline, CDR1 SGHAT and CDR2 FQDESV (reference sequence). The CDR3 DNA sequence: TGTGCCAGCAGCTCAACGGACGGTTCGAACACCGGGGAGCTGTTTTTT. This translates into CASSSTDGSNTGELFF.

V and J are TRBV6-6 and TRBJ2-3; 7 bases map to TRBD1. Germline CDR1 MNHNY, CDR2 SVGAGI (reference sequence). Germline trimming cut 7 bases from V and 0 bases from J; bases unmatched to any gene: 10. The CDR3 loop spans 16 amino acids. The CDR3 DNA reads TGTGCCAGCAAGACCCAGGGGACAGCCAGCACAGATACGCAGTATTTT. It translates to CASKTQGTASTDTQYF.

The chain uses TRBV6-5 and TRBJ2-7; TRBD1 might be the D (5 bases). The germline V gene encodes CDR1 MNHEY and CDR2 SVGAGI. V was shortened by 0 bases and J by 6 bases, with 9 bases between the two germline ends. The CDR3 extends over 13 amino acids. CDR3 DNA sequence: TGTGCCAGCAGTTACTCAGGCAGGGTCGAGCAGTACTTC. It specifies CASSYSGRVEQYF.

The chain has TRBV7-3 and TRBJ2-2; D uncertain. Between the trimmed V and J ends, which lost 2 bases and 4 bases, there was a span of 5 bases. The CDR3 length is 13 residues. Germline CDR1 and CDR2: SGHTA and FQGTGA. Here the CDR3 DNA reads TGTGCCAGCAGCTTACTGATCACCGGGGAGCTGTTTTTT. It codes for CASSLLITGELFF.

V usage is TRBV6-5 and J usage is TRBJ2-6; D is perhaps TRBD2 (6 bases). The CDR3 totals 13 residues. The V gene's germline CDR1 is MNHEY and CDR2 SVGAGI. V gave up 8 bases and J gave up 8 bases, with 13 bases separating them. CDR3 sequence reads: CASSPGEPNVLTF. The CDR3 region has the DNA TGTGCCAGCTCTCCGGGGGAACCCAACGTCCTGACTTTC.